This record covers a single TCR beta chain. The antigen remains undetermined. The sequenced template was RNA, covering the TCR beta CDR3 region. The first-round RT-PCR employed HTBI primers together with the Qiagen OneStep RT-PCR kit. A multiplex PCR was then performed as the second round. From the multiplex PCR reads, TCRdb called clonotypes with MiXCR, one entry per CDR3 protein. The sample records a few hundred thousand distinct CDR3 sequences, approximately 35% being singletons. Pregnant or lactating patients and those with other autoimmune diseases or uncontrolled infections were excluded. Diagnoses were established from clinical symptoms, serum thyroxine, TRAb, thyroid ultrasound and orbital computed tomography. The sample is drawn from a study of Graves' ophthalmopathy and Graves' hyperthyroidism. Study-wide results and caveats: Most thyroid clonotypes expanded beyond 0.001 frequency were also found in blood. With a specificity of about 73% and a sensitivity of about 71%, the model predicted ophthalmopathy progression.

Germline CDR1 and CDR2: SEHNR and FQNEAQ (reference sequence). V was pared by 4 bases and J by 7 bases, with 7 bases of the junction left unmatched. CDR3 length: 14 amino acids. This receptor was obtained from an adult man with Graves' hyperthyroidism. V and J are TRBV7-9 and TRBJ2-7, with TRBD2 matching 10 bases. Sequenced input: peripheral blood or thyroid tissue (not recorded which). CDR3 loop: CASSSPGLAAEQYF. CDR3 nucleotides: TGTGCCAGCAGCTCGCCCGGACTAGCGGCTGAGCAGTACTTC.